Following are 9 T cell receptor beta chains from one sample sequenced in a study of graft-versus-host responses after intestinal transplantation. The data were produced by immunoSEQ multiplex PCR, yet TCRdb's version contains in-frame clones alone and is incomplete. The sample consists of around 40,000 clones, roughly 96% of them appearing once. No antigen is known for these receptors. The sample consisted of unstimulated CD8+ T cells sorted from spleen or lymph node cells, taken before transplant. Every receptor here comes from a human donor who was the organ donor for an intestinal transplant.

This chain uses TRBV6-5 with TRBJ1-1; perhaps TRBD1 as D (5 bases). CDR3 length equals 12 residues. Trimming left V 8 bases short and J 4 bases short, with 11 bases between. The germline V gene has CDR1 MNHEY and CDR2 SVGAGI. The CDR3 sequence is CASGPGITEAFF. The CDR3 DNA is TGTGCCAGCGGTCCAGGGATCACTGAAGCTTTCTTT.

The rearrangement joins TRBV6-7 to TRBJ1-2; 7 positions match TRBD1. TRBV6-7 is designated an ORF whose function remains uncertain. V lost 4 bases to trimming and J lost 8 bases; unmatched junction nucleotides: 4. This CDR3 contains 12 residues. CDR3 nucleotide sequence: TGTGCCAGCAGTTTACAGGGGAAGGGCTACACCTTC. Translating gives CASSLQGKGYTF.

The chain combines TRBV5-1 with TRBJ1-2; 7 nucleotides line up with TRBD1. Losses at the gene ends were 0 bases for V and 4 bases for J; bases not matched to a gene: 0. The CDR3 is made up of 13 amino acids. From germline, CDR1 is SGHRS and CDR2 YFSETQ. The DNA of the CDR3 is TGCGCCAGCAGCTTGGCAGGGGGCTATGGCTACACCTTC. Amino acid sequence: CASSLAGGYGYTF.

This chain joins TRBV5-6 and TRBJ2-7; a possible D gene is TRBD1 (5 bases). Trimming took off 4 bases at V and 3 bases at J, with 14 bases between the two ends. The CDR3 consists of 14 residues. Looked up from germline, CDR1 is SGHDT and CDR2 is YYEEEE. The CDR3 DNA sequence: TGTGCCAGCAGCCCAGAGCCAGGGTTCTACGAGCAGTACTTC. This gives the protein CASSPEPGFYEQYF.

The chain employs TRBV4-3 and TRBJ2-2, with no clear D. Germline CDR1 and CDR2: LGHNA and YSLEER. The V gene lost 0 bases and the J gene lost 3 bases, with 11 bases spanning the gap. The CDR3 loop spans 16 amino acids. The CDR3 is CASSQDRRRYTGELFF. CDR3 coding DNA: TGCGCCAGCAGCCAAGATCGCCGGAGATACACCGGGGAGCTGTTTTTT.

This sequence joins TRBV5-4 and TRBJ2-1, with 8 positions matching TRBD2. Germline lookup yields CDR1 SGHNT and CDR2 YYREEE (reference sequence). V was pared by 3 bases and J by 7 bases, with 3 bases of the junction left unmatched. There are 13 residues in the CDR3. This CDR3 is CASSSGLGNEQFF. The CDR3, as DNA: TGTGCCAGCAGCTCGGGACTAGGGAATGAGCAGTTCTTC.

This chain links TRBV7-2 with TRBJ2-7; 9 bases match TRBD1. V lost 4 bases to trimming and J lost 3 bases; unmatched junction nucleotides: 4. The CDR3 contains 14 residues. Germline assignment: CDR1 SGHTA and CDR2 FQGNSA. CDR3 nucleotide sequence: TGTGCCAGCAGCTCCCGGGACAGGGACTACGAGCAGTACTTC. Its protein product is CASSSRDRDYEQYF. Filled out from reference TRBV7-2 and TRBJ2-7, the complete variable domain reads GAGVSQSPSNKVTEKGKDVELRCDPISGHTALYWYRQSLGQGLEFLIYFQGNSAPDKSGLPSDRFSAERTGGSVSTLTIQRTQQEDSAVYLCASSSRDRDYEQYFGPGTRLTVT.

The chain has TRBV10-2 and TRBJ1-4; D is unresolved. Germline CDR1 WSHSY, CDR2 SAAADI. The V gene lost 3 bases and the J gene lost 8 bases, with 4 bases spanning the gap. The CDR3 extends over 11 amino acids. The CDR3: CASSDQEKLFF. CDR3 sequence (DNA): TGCGCCAGCAGTGACCAGGAAAAACTGTTTTTT.

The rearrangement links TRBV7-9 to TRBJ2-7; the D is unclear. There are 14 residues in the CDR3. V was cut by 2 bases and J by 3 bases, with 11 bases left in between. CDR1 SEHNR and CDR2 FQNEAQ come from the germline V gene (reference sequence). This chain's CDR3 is CASSLIGQDYEQYF. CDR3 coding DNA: TGTGCCAGCAGCTTAATCGGGCAGGACTACGAGCAGTACTTC.